This TCR beta chain was recorded in a study of vaccination and CD4 T cells after COVID-19. Study findings and constraints: With convalescent patients, a median around 85% of reactive clones emerged solely after vaccination.

Germline assignment: CDR1 SGHNT and CDR2 YYREEE (reference sequence). The CDR3 runs 15 residues. Deletions cut 0 bases from V and 10 bases from J, with 16 bases between. Treatment specified: approximately 9-day PBMC culture with coronavirus spike peptide pools or control peptides (ViraFEST assay). These CD4+ T cells came from an unexposed donor, sampled before the COVID-19 pandemic (2011-2018). Cultures used 1.5 million to 2.5 million PBMCs per well, about 9.9 IU/ml IL-2 and approximately 9.5 ug/ml peptides. The study sequenced cultured CD4+ T cell DNA using the Oncomine TCR Beta short-read assay. DNA came from CD4+ T cells after culture. A single record per CDR3 protein comes from TCRdb applying MiXCR to the PCR reads. The sample contains some 9,900 distinct CDR3 sequences, 30% of which appear only once. With regard to this clonotype: What it binds is not known.

The J gene is TRBJ1-4, the V gene TRBV5-4; no firm D call. The receptor was isolated from a human donor in good health. The specimen was CD4+ T cells from blood, cultured in vitro. CDR3 residues: CASSLERAEGGKLFF. CDR3 DNA: TGTGCCAGCAGCTTGGAACGGGCGGAGGGAGGAAAACTGTTTTTT.